The rows below give T cell receptor beta chains drawn from one sample of a study of blood T cell repertoires in COVID-19. Data came from immunoSEQ multiplex PCR; TCRdb stores just in-frame clones and leaves some out. Among fewer than 250,000 clones, approximately 80% were seen once, and the ten largest hold around 6.8%. The sample comprised peripheral blood. Every receptor here comes from a woman between 55 and 75 years old with active or convalescent COVID-19. Each CDR3 is given with its conserved first and last residue. D genes are given only for firm matches. Size is omitted from some rows. Given values are once, few, many or a class for expanded clones.

clone_size d_call j_call v_call cdr3_nt cdr3_aa
. TRBD2 TRBJ2-3 TRBV7-6 TGTGCCAGCAGCTTAGGGACTAGCGCCACAGATACGCAGTATTTT CASSLGTSATDTQYF
. TRBD2 TRBJ2-1 TRBV5-1 TGCGCCAGCAGCTGGAGGACTAGCGGAGGTCCCTCCTCCTACAATGAGCAGTTCTTC CASSWRTSGGPSSYNEQFF
. TRBD2 TRBJ2-3 TRBV9 TGTGCCAGCAGCGTGGTAGCGGGAATGTCAGATACGCAGTATTTT CASSVVAGMSDTQYF
. . TRBJ2-1 TRBV21-1 TGTGCCAGCAGCAAAGTCGAGCGGGGGGGCCCCTACAATGAGCAGTTCTTC CASSKVERGGPYNEQFF
. TRBD1 TRBJ2-1 TRBV19 TGTGCCAGTACCCAACGACCGGGACAGGTATCCAATGAGCAGTTCTTC CASTQRPGQVSNEQFF
. . TRBJ1-1 TRBV5-6 TGTGCCAGCAGCCAATACACTGAAGCTTTCTTT CASSQYTEAFF
. . TRBJ1-1 TRBV6-1 TGTGCCAGCAGTGAAGGCAGGGGCAACGCTTTCTTT CASSEGRGNAFF
. TRBD2 TRBJ2-1 TRBV11-3 TGTGCCAGCAGCTTGGGACTAGCGGGGTGGGCACCCCACAATGAGCAGTTCTTC CASSLGLAGWAPHNEQFF
. TRBD2 TRBJ2-5 TRBV19 TGTGCCAGTAGTTCCGACCTGCTAGCGGGGGGGCATATAGAGACCCAGTACTTC CASSSDLLAGGHIETQYF
. . TRBJ1-5 TRBV30 TGTGCCTGGACGCCCGGGGGAAGCAATCAGCCCCAGCATTTT CAWTPGGSNQPQHF
. TRBD2 TRBJ2-3 TRBV4-1 TGCGCCAGCAGCCAAGAATCGGGGGGGGAGGGAGATACGCAGTATTTT CASSQESGGEGDTQYF
. TRBD1 TRBJ1-4 TRBV18 TGTGCCAGCTCACCGGGACAGGAGGGAAAACTGTTTTTT CASSPGQEGKLFF
. TRBD2 TRBJ2-1 TRBV6-5 TGTGCCAGCAGTTACTCATCGCTAGCGGGGGGTCATGAGCAGTTCTTC CASSYSSLAGGHEQFF
. . TRBJ1-4 TRBV28 TGTGCCAGCAGACAGGGTAATGAAAAACTGTTTTTT CASRQGNEKLFF
. . TRBJ2-7 TRBV7-2 TGTGCCAGCAGCTTAGCGGGTTTTCGCGGGGAATCCTCCCGAAAATACGAGCAGTACTTC CASSLAGFRGESSRKYEQYF
. . TRBJ2-1 TRBV30 TGTGCCTGGAGCGCCGGGACTCCCGAGCAGTTCTTC CAWSAGTPEQFF
. . TRBJ2-3 TRBV5-1 TGCGCCAGCAGCTTGGGACAACAAATCTACACAGATACGCAGTATTTT CASSLGQQIYTDTQYF
. . TRBJ1-1 TRBV6-1 TGTGCCAGCAGTGAAGAAGTTACTGTCCCCTCGAACACTGAAGCTTTCTTT CASSEEVTVPSNTEAFF
. TRBD2 TRBJ2-1 TRBV3-1/TRBV3-2 TGTGCCAGCAGCCCCAACCCCAAAGGACTAGCGGAATCGGGTGAGCAGTTCTTC CASSPNPKGLAESGEQFF
. TRBD2 TRBJ2-5 TRBV10-3 TGTGCCATCAGTGATGTTGCGGGGGGGGGCCAAGAGACCCAGTACTTC CAISDVAGGGQETQYF
. . TRBJ2-3 TRBV10-2 TGCGCCAGCAGTATTAGCGGAGTTAGCACAGATACGCAGTATTTT CASSISGVSTDTQYF
few TRBD1 TRBJ2-5 TRBV3-1/TRBV3-2 TGTGCCAGCAGCCAAGCCGGGACAGGGGTGGAAGAGACCCAGTACTTC CASSQAGTGVEETQYF
. . TRBJ2-1 TRBV21-1 TGTGCCAGCAGCACCCCGCAGCGGGGGACCTCCTACAATGAGCAGTTCTTC CASSTPQRGTSYNEQFF
. . TRBJ1-2 TRBV5-8 TGTGCCAGCAGCCAACTTCGACAGGACTATGGCTACACCTTC CASSQLRQDYGYTF
. . TRBJ2-5 TRBV19 TGTGCCAGTAGTATGGTGGACACGACCCAAGAGACCCAGTACTTC CASSMVDTTQETQYF
. . TRBJ2-7 TRBV27 TGTGCCAGCAGTTTGGGACTGTCCTACGAGCAGTACTTC CASSLGLSYEQYF
. TRBD1 TRBJ1-5 TRBV5-3 TGTGCCAGAAGCTTGACAGGGGATCAGCCCCAGCATTTT CARSLTGDQPQHF
. . TRBJ1-2 TRBV7-9 TGTGCCAGCAGCAGGGGAGCTAACTATGGCTACACCTTC CASSRGANYGYTF
. TRBD2 TRBJ2-1 TRBV4-1 TGCGCCAGCAGCCAACCCCGGGAGGCGGGCAATGAGCAGTTCTTC CASSQPREAGNEQFF
few TRBD1 TRBJ2-2 TRBV29-1 TGCAGCGTTGAAGTAGGACAGGGCTTCGCGACCGGGGAGCTGTTTTTT CSVEVGQGFATGELFF
few . TRBJ2-5 TRBV18 TGTGCCAGCTCGCCCCTGGGGGCGGAAGAGACCCAGTACTTC CASSPLGAEETQYF
. . TRBJ1-1 TRBV19 TGTGCCAGTAGTGGTCAGATGAACACTGAAGCTTTCTTT CASSGQMNTEAFF
. . TRBJ2-7 TRBV11-3 TGTGCCAGCAGCCTACCTCGTCCGCCACACGAGCAGTACTTC CASSLPRPPHEQYF